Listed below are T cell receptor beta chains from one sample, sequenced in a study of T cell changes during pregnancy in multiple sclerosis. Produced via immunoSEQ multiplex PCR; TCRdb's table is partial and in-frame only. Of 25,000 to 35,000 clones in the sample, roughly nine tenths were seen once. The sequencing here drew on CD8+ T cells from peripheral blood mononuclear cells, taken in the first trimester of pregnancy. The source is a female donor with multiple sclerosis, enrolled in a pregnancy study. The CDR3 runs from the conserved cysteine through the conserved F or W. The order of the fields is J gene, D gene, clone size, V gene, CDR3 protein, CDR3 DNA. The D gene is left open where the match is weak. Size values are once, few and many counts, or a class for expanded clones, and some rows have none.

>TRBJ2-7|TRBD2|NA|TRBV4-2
CASSQGSGSSEQYF
TGTGCCAGCAGCCAAGGTAGCGGGAGCAGTGAGCAGTACTTC
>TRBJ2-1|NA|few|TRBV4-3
CASSQDRDLSYNEQFF
TGCGCCAGCAGCCAAGATAGGGACTTGTCCTACAATGAGCAGTTCTTC
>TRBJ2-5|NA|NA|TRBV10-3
CAISSLGHHGRDYQETQYF
TGTGCCATCAGCTCACTGGGACACCATGGGAGAGACTACCAAGAGACCCAGTACTTC
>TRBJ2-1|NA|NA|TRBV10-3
CAIRDPRTVSNEQFF
TGTGCCATCAGAGACCCTCGGACAGTCAGCAATGAGCAGTTCTTC
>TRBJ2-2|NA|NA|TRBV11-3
CASTSRLGELFF
TGTGCCAGCACCTCGCGCCTAGGGGAGCTGTTTTTT
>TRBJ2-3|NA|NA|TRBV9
CASSVGLVTDTQYF
TGTGCCAGCAGCGTAGGGCTAGTCACAGATACGCAGTATTTT
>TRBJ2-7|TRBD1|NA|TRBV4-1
CASSQVPGQWREQYF
TGCGCCAGCAGCCAAGTACCGGGACAGTGGCGCGAGCAGTACTTC
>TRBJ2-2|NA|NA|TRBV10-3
CAISHGLVGAANTGELFF
TGTGCCATCAGCCACGGACTAGTGGGGGCCGCGAACACCGGGGAGCTGTTTTTT
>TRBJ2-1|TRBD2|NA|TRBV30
CAWSQLEAGGPYNEQFF
TGTGCCTGGAGTCAGTTAGAAGCGGGAGGGCCCTACAATGAGCAGTTCTTC
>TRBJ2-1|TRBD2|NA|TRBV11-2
CASSFGTSDDEQFF
TGTGCCAGCAGCTTCGGGACTAGCGATGATGAGCAGTTCTTC
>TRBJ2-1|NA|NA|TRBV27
CASSPGGPAGNEQFF
TGTGCCAGCAGTCCAGGGGGGCCAGCAGGCAATGAGCAGTTCTTC
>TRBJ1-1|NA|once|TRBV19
CASTLGGNTEAFF
TGTGCCAGTACTCTAGGGGGGAACACTGAAGCTTTCTTT
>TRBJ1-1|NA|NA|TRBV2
CAKAPAQTRPEAFF
TGTGCCAAGGCCCCGGCACAGACTAGACCTGAAGCTTTCTTT
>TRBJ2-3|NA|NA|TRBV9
CASSVGAVSTDTQYF
TGTGCCAGCAGCGTAGGGGCCGTTTCCACAGATACGCAGTATTTT
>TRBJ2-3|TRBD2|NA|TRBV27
CASSFFGLAARTDTQYF
TGTGCCAGCAGTTTCTTCGGACTAGCGGCCCGCACAGATACGCAGTATTTT
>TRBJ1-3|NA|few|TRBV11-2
CASSSGQTLPSGNTIYF
TGTGCCAGCAGCTCTGGACAGACACTTCCATCTGGAAACACCATATATTTT
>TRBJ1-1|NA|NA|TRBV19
CASSTGGSTEAFF
TGTGCCAGTAGTACCGGGGGGTCGACTGAAGCTTTCTTT
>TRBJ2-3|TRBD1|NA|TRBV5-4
CASSFTGGSGDTQYF
TGTGCCAGCAGCTTTACAGGGGGCAGCGGAGATACGCAGTATTTT
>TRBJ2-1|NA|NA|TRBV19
CASGVGSNEQFF
TGTGCCAGCGGAGTTGGGTCCAATGAGCAGTTCTTC
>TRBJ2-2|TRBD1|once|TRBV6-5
CASSYSTGVTGELFF
TGTGCCAGCAGTTACTCGACAGGGGTCACCGGGGAGCTGTTTTTT
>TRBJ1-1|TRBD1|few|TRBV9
CASKGQGVEAFF
TGTGCCAGCAAGGGACAGGGAGTCGAAGCTTTCTTT
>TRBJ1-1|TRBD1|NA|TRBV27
CASSLLGQASEAFF
TGTGCCAGCAGTTTATTAGGACAGGCTTCTGAAGCTTTCTTT
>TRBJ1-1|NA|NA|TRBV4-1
CASSQAGTEAFF
TGCGCCAGCAGCCAAGCGGGCACTGAAGCTTTCTTT